Shown below are 2 T cell receptor beta chains from a single sample sequenced in a study of tumor and adjacent non-tumor tissue in lung cancer (dated by TCRdb to the late 2010s). RNA was isolated from bulk unsorted tissue, and RNA quality was assessed with a NanoDrop ND-1000 and an Agilent 2100. Libraries were made using multiplex PCR. Sequenced on an Illumina HiSeq 2500. TCRbeta libraries were constructed through three rounds of nested PCR with primers (Table S4) according to protocols modified from ARM-PCR. TCRdb reworked the public reads: Q25 trimming with fastp, MiXCR clone assembly, productive beta chains retained. Each entry merges the rows of one CDR3 protein and shows their most common DNA and genes. The sample table shows about 200,000 distinct CDR3 sequences, and approximately 74% are seen once. Almost 25% of the sample is in the top ten clones. The sequenced material came from lung tumor tissue. Every receptor here comes from a man aged 55 to 70 with non-small cell lung cancer.

About this clonotype itself: A read error may be the cause here, since a much bigger clone is one base away. The chain recombines TRBV20-1 with TRBJ2-1; D may be TRBD1 or TRBD2 (5 bases each). With the DNA end fitting TRBJ2-7 better, the J assignment may be wrong. This CDR3 is 13 amino acids long. Germline CDR1 reads DFQATT; CDR2 reads SNEGSKA (reference sequence). The CDR3 region is CSATGTANNEQYF. The DNA for the CDR3 is TGCAGTGCTACCGGGACGGCGAACAATGAGCAGTACTTC.

The rearrangement links TRBV10-3 to TRBJ2-1; 11 bases fit TRBD2. The length of the CDR3 is 15 residues. The V segment lost 4 bases and the J segment 3 bases; nucleotides outside the gene matches: 2. Germline V gene data show CDR1 as ENHRY and CDR2 as SYGVKD. The CDR3 bases are TGTGCCATCAGTGTCACTAGCGGGGGCTACAATGAGCAGTTCTTC. It codes for CAISVTSGGYNEQFF.